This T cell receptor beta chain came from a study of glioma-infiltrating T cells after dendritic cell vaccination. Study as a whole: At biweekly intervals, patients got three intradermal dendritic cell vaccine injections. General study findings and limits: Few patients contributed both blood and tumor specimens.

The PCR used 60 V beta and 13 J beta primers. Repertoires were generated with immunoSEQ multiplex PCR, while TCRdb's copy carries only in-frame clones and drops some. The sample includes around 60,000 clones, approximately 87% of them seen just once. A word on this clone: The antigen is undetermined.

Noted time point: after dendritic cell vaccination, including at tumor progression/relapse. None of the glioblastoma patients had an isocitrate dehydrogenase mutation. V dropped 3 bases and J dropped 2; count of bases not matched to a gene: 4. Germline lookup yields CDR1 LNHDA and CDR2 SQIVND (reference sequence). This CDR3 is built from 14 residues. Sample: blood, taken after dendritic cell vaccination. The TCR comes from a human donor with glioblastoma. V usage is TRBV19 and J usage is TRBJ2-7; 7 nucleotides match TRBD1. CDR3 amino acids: CASSIGQGAYEQYF. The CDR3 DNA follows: TGTGCCAGTAGTATCGGTCAGGGGGCCTACGAGCAGTACTTC.